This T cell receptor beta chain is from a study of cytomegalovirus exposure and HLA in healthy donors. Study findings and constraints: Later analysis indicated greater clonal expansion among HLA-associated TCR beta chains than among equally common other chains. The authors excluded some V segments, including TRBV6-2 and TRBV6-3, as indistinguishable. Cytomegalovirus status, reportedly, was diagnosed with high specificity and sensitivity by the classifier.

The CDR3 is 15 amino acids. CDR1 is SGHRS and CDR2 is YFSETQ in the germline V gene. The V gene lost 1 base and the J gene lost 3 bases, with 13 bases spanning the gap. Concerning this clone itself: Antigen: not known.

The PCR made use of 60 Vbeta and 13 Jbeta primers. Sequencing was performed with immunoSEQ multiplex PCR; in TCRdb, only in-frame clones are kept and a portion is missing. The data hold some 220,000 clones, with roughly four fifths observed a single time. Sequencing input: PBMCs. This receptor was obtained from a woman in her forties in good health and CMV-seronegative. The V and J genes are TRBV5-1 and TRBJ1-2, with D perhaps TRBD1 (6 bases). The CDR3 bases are TGCGCCAGCAGCTTGCTTGGGGGCGGACACTATGGCTACACCTTC. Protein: CASSLLGGGHYGYTF.